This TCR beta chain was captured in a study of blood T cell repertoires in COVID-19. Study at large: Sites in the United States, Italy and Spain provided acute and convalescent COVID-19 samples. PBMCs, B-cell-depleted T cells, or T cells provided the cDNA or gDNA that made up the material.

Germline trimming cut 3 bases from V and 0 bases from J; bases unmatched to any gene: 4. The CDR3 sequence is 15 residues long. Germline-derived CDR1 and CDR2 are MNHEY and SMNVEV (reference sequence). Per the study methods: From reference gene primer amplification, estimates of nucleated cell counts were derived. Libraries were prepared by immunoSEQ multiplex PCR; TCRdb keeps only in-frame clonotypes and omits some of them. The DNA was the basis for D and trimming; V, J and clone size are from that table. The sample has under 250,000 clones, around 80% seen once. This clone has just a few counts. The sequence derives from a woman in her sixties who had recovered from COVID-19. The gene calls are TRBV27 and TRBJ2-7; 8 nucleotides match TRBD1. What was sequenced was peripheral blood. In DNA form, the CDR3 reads TGTGCCAGCAGTTTCGGACAGGGAGTCTCCTACGAGCAGTACTTC. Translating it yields CASSFGQGVSYEQYF.